This T cell receptor (beta chain) was documented in a study of CD8 T cells in ankylosing spondylitis. This CDR3 comprises 17 residues. The J segment lost 6 bases and the V segment lost 0 bases, leaving 11 bases of the junction unmatched. Germline CDR1 DFQATT, CDR2 SNEGSKA (reference sequence). General observations from the study: Disease-linked clones had a CD8+ phenotype and relatively low frequency in peripheral blood. Earlier reports found some motif variants in synovial fluid and blood in reactive arthritis. A TCR beta motif made of 7 to 9 highly homologous variants seemed typical of ankylosing spondylitis blood.

Scientists made TCR beta libraries using quantitative 5'-RACE with molecular barcodes. MiXCR, applied by TCRdb to the 5' RACE reads, yields one record per CDR3 protein. The sample holds around 490,000 distinct CDR3 sequences; over 4% are singletons and the top ten take approximately 4%. About this clonotype: Its antigen is not known.

This TCR derives from a male donor with ankylosing spondylitis. The chain links TRBV20-1 to TRBJ2-1; 10 nucleotides agree with TRBD2. Material for sequencing was blood, either unsorted or a sorted T cell fraction (not recorded which). For the CDR3, the DNA is TGCAGTGCTAGAGATCCCCCAAGCGGGAGGGCGAGCAATGAGCAGTTCTTC. As protein: CSARDPPSGRASNEQFF.